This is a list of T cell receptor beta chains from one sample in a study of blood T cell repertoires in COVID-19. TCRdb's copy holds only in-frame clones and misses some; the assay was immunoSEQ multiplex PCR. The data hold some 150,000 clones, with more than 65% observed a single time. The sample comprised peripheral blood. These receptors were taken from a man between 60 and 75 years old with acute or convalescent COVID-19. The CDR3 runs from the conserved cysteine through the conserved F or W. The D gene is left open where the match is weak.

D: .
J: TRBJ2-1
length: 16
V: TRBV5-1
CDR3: CASSFRTGGLYNEQFF

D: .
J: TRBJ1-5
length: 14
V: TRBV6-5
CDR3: CASRGRVDNQPQHF

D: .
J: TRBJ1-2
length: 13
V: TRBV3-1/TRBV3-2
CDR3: CASSQGGGYGYTF

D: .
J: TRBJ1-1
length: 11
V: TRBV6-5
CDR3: CASIGWTEAFF

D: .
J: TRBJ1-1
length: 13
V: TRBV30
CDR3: CAWSHTGNTEAFF

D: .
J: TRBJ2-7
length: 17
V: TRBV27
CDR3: CASSLSPLLGGGHEQYF

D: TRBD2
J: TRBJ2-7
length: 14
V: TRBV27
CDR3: CASRRLGEGYEQYF

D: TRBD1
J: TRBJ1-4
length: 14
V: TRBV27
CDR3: CASSLGQSGEKLFF

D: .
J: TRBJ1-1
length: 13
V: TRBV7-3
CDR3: CASSPSLNTEAFF

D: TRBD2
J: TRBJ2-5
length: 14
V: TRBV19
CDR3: CASSAGLAEETQYF

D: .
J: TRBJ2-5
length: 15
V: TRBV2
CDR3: CASSPLLRRGETQYF

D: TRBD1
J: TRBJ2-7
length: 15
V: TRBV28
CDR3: CASSTWDRGSYEQYF

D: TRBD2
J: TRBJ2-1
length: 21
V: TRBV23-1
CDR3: CASSQIGTSGLFLNRSNEQFF

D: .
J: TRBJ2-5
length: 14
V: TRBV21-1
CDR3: CASTLPGGEETQYF

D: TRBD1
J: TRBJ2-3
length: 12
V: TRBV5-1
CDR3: CASSLGTGAQYF

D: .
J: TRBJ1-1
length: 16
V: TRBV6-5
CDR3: CASSYSTIGGNTEAFF

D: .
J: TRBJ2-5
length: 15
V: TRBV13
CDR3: CASSLKEANQETQYF

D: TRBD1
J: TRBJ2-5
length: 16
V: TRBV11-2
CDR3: CASSLGLDRARETQYF